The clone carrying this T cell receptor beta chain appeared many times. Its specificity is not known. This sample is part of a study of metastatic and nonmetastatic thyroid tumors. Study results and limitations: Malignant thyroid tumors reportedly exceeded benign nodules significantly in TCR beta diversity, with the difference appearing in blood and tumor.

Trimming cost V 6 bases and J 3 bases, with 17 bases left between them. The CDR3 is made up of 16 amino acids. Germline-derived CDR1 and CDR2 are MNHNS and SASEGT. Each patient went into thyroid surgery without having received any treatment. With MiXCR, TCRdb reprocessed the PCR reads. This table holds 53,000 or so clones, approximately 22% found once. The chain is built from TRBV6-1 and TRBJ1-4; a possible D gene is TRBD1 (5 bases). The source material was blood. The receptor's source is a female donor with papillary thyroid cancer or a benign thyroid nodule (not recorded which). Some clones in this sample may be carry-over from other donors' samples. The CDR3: CASSRLGLGANEKLFF. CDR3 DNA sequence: TGTGCCAGCAGCCGCCTGGGGTTGGGGGCTAATGAAAAACTGTTTTTT.